The 24 T cell receptor beta chains below come from one sample, sequenced in a study of cytomegalovirus exposure and HLA in healthy donors. The table came from immunoSEQ multiplex PCR; TCRdb's copy has only in-frame clones and leaves some out. This sample carries about 130,000 clones, approximately 89% of them seen once, and the ten largest clones take around 9%. Sequenced sample: PBMCs. These receptors all stem from a woman younger than 30 in good health and CMV-seropositive.

The gene calls are TRBV28 and TRBJ2-7; a weak D match, TRBD1 (5 bases). Trimming stripped 5 bases from V and 6 bases from J, with 20 bases between. Germline V gives CDR1 MDHEN, CDR2 SYDVKM. The CDR3 is made up of 15 amino acids. This CDR3 is CASSSIGQGSREQYF. The CDR3 DNA reads TGTGCCAGCAGTAGTATCGGGCAGGGATCCCGCGAGCAGTACTTC.

This clone was seen just once. The gene calls are TRBV4-1 and TRBJ2-3; 10 bases line up with TRBD2. There are 15 residues in the CDR3. The germline CDR1 and CDR2 sequences are MGHRA and YSYEKL. Trimming removed 2 bases from V and 1 base from J; junction bases left unmatched: 0. DNA for the CDR3: TGCGCCAGCAGCCAACTAGCGGGGGGCACAGATACGCAGTATTTT. Translating gives CASSQLAGGTDTQYF.

The chain couples TRBV28 to TRBJ2-3; 9 bases are shared with TRBD2. The CDR3 is made up of 13 amino acids. V lost 2 bases to trimming and J lost 6 bases; unmatched junction nucleotides: 0. Germline CDR1 MDHEN, CDR2 SYDVKM. CDR3 residues: CASSLLAGDTQYF. The DNA of the CDR3 is TGTGCCAGCAGTTTACTAGCGGGGGATACGCAGTATTTT.

The chain carries TRBV5-4 and TRBJ2-3, with D maybe TRBD1 (5 bases). Germline lookup yields CDR1 SGHNT and CDR2 YYREEE (reference sequence). V was pared by 2 bases and J by 4 bases, with 8 bases between. The CDR3 contains 13 residues. The DNA for the CDR3 is TGTGCCAGCAGCTTACAGGTACCAGATACGCAGTATTTT. Protein product: CASSLQVPDTQYF.

The genes are TRBV7-9 and TRBJ2-3; 9 bases are a match to TRBD1. Germline V CDR1 and CDR2: SEHNR, FQNEAQ (reference sequence). V shed 4 bases, J shed 7 bases, and the junction held 6 bases outside the gene matches. The CDR3 covers 14 residues. The CDR3 nucleotides read TGTGCCAGCAGCTCTATACAGGGGGCTAATACGCAGTATTTT. It specifies CASSSIQGANTQYF. Full variable domain (missing parts from reference TRBV7-9 and TRBJ2-3): DTGVSQNPRHKITKRGQNVTFRCDPISEHNRLYWYRQTLGQGPEFLTYFQNEAQLEKSRLLSDRFSAERPKGSFSTLEIQRTEQGDSAMYLCASSSIQGANTQYFGPGTRLTVL.

The chain combines TRBV13 with TRBJ2-3; 13 bases match TRBD2. J gave up 1 base and V 4 bases, and 11 bases lay outside the gene matches. The CDR3 has 19 amino acids. Per the germline V gene, CDR1 is PRHDT and CDR2 is FYEKMQ (reference sequence). Written as DNA, the CDR3 is TGTGCCAGCAGCTCACTTACTAGACTAGCGGGGGGACGCACAGATACGCAGTATTTT. Protein sequence: CASSSLTRLAGGRTDTQYF.

The rearrangement links TRBV15 to TRBJ2-3; D gene unclear. The CDR3 runs 16 residues. CDR1 and CDR2 from the germline V gene are LNHNV and YYDKDF (reference sequence). Between the trimmed V and J ends, which lost 0 bases and 3 bases, there was a span of 13 bases. In DNA, the CDR3 is TGTGCCACCAGCAGAGATTCGAGGCCTCCGACAGATACGCAGTATTTT. Translation gives CATSRDSRPPTDTQYF.

The chain has TRBV10-1 and TRBJ1-1, with TRBD1 matching 9 bases. V was clipped by 4 bases and J by 2 bases; unmatched bases: 5. Germline V gene sequence: CDR1 WNHNN, CDR2 SYGVQD (reference sequence). This CDR3 comprises 15 residues. The CDR3 DNA is TGCGCCAGCAGTGGACAGGGGGAGTATAACACTGAAGCTTTCTTT. Protein product: CASSGQGEYNTEAFF.

This rearrangement joins TRBV6-5 to TRBJ1-2; D is perhaps TRBD1 (5 bases). V was pared by 0 bases and J by 6 bases, with 8 bases between. Looked up from germline, CDR1 is MNHEY and CDR2 is SVGAGI. The CDR3 is 13 residues long. The CDR3 loop reads CASSYSRVDGYTF. For the CDR3, the DNA is TGTGCCAGCAGTTACTCCAGGGTTGATGGCTACACCTTC.

V usage is TRBV28 and J usage is TRBJ1-2, with 10 bases fitting TRBD1. The CDR3 runs 15 residues. Germline V gives CDR1 MDHEN, CDR2 SYDVKM. The trim removed 5 bases at V and 8 bases at J, leaving 11 bases unmatched. Here the CDR3 reads CASSNPRTGGLGYTF. The CDR3 nucleotides read TGTGCCAGCAGTAACCCCCGGACAGGGGGTTTGGGCTACACCTTC.

The chain employs TRBV7-2 and TRBJ1-3; weak D call: TRBD1 (5 bases). The germline gives CDR1 SGHTA, CDR2 FQGNSA. Trimming removed 5 bases at V and 3 bases at J, with 14 bases between. This CDR3 is built from 15 residues. CDR3 sequence reads: CASSHPGLGGNTIYF. The DNA for the CDR3 is TGTGCCAGCAGCCATCCGGGACTAGGTGGAAACACCATATATTTT.

This rearrangement joins TRBV5-1 to TRBJ1-1; D is perhaps TRBD1 (6 bases). This CDR3 region has 15 residues. Per the germline V gene, CDR1 is SGHRS and CDR2 is YFSETQ. Trimming cost V 2 bases and J 6 bases, with 17 bases left between them. For the CDR3, the DNA is TGCGCCAGCAGCTTTCACTCACAGGGTAGGGCTGAAGCTTTCTTT. This sequence encodes CASSFHSQGRAEAFF.

This clone is a singleton in its sample. This chain joins TRBV28 and TRBJ1-5, with D perhaps matching TRBD1 (5 bases). V was pared by 6 bases and J by 6 bases, with 12 bases between. The V gene's germline CDR1 is MDHEN and CDR2 SYDVKM. This CDR3 has 13 amino acids. DNA for the CDR3: TGTGCCAGCAGCCAGGGATTGTTTCAGCCCCAGCATTTT. Amino acids: CASSQGLFQPQHF.

V gene TRBV5-5 combines with J gene TRBJ2-7; 7 positions match TRBD1. The CDR3 is 15 residues long. CDR1 and CDR2 from the germline V gene are SGHKS and YYEKEE (reference sequence). V trimming: 4 bases; J trimming: 0 bases; junction bases outside the gene matches: 7. CDR3 coding DNA: TGTGCCAGCAGCCTGGGACAGTCGAGCTCCTACGAGCAGTACTTC. Its translation is CASSLGQSSSYEQYF.

The chain is built from TRBV4-3 and TRBJ2-7, with 10 positions matching TRBD1. The CDR3 contains 17 residues. Germline CDR1 and CDR2: LGHNA and YSLEER. V shed 0 bases and J 0 bases; nucleotides not matched to a gene: 5. The CDR3 DNA is TGCGCCAGCAGCCAAGATTGGGGACAGGGGAACTCCTACGAGCAGTACTTC. Its translation: CASSQDWGQGNSYEQYF.

The CDR3 region is CASSYRTGDWRTNEKLFF. The CDR3 DNA sequence: TGTGCCAGCAGCTACCGGACAGGGGATTGGCGAACTAATGAAAAACTGTTTTTT. The chain employs TRBV7-9 and TRBJ1-4; 9 nucleotides line up with TRBD1. This CDR3 is built from 18 residues. Germline loops: CDR1 SEHNR, CDR2 FQNEAQ (reference sequence). V lost 4 bases to trimming and J lost 1 base; unmatched junction nucleotides: 10.

V usage is TRBV20-1 and J usage is TRBJ1-2; D is unresolved. V was shortened by 5 bases and J by 8 bases, with 12 bases between the two germline ends. The CDR3 sequence is 11 residues long. CDR1 is DFQATT and CDR2 is SNEGSKA in the germline V gene (reference sequence). The CDR3, as DNA: TGCAGTGCTGCGCAGGCTCACGGCTACACCTTC. It encodes CSAAQAHGYTF.

CDR3 region: CASSRNDRDSNQPQHF. The CDR3 DNA follows: TGCGCCAGCAGCCGAAATGACAGAGATAGCAATCAGCCCCAGCATTTT. The chain has TRBV4-1 and TRBJ1-5; D might be TRBD1 (5 bases). The CDR3 loop spans 16 amino acids. From germline, CDR1 is MGHRA and CDR2 YSYEKL. V lost 4 bases and J 0 bases, leaving 13 bases between the germline ends.

The CDR3 sequence: CATSARQGPGHGYTF. The CDR3 bases are TGTGCCACCAGCGCGCGACAGGGGCCCGGGCATGGCTACACCTTC. The V call is TRBV15, the J call TRBJ1-2, with TRBD1 matching 8 bases. The germline CDR1 and CDR2 sequences are LNHNV and YYDKDF (reference sequence). The CDR3 sequence is 15 residues long. Trimming at V came to 5 bases and at J to 6 bases, leaving 11 bases not matched to a gene.

This clone was seen just once. The V gene is TRBV10-1, the J gene TRBJ2-7; a possible D gene is TRBD2 (7 bases). Trimming removed 10 bases from V and 5 bases from J, with 18 bases in between. This CDR3 has 13 residues. Germline CDR1 is WNHNN and CDR2 is SYGVQD (reference sequence). CDR3 DNA: TGCGCCACTCCCCGGGGGGCGGGAGACGAGCAGTACTTC. It encodes CATPRGAGDEQYF.

This chain links TRBV7-2 with TRBJ2-5; 13 positions match TRBD2. The ends lost 6 bases at V and 5 bases at J; junction bases unmatched: 0. This CDR3 is 13 amino acids long. From germline, CDR1 is SGHTA and CDR2 FQGNSA. The CDR3 nucleotides read TGTGCCAGCAGACTAGCGGGGGGGGAGACCCAGTACTTC. Its protein is CASRLAGGETQYF.

The CDR3 region is CSVPGQGSYEQYF. CDR3 DNA sequence: TGCAGCGTGCCGGGACAGGGCTCCTACGAGCAGTACTTC. The V call is TRBV29-1, the J call TRBJ2-7; TRBD1 agrees at 9 bases. Germline CDR1 and CDR2: SQVTM and ANQGSEA. This CDR3 is 13 amino acids long. V shed 6 bases, J shed 0 bases, and the junction held 3 bases outside the gene matches.

In its sample, this clone was seen a few times. The rearrangement joins TRBV5-1 to TRBJ1-1, with D uncertain. The CDR3 is made up of 15 amino acids. V was cut by 4 bases and J by 3 bases, with 16 bases left in between. Germline V gives CDR1 SGHRS, CDR2 YFSETQ. CDR3 bases: TGCGCCAGCAGCGGCCTCGGCGGCGCGGACACTGAAGCTTTCTTT. Its protein is CASSGLGGADTEAFF.

The rearrangement uses TRBV28 and TRBJ2-7, with D perhaps TRBD1 (6 bases). The CDR3 is 12 residues long. In germline, CDR1 is MDHEN, CDR2 SYDVKM. CDR3 residues: CAVGGQNYEQYF. The DNA of the CDR3 is TGTGCGGTAGGGGGACAAAACTACGAGCAGTACTTC.